Listed below are T cell receptor beta chains from one sample, sequenced in a study of blood T cell repertoires in COVID-19. Assay: immunoSEQ multiplex PCR; the TCRdb copy retains only in-frame clones and omits some. The sample includes 220,000 or so clones, about 89% of them seen just once. Sequences were obtained from peripheral blood. The receptors stem from a man aged 55 to 70 who had recovered from COVID-19. CDR3s include the opening cysteine and the closing phenylalanine or tryptophan. A D gene is named only where the DNA matches it firmly. Clone size appears in some rows only: once, few, many, or a class for an expanded clone.

clone_size	d_call	v_call	j_call	cdr3_aa	cdr3_nt
NA	NA	TRBV18	TRBJ2-5	CASAAVEETQYF	TGTGCCAGCGCCGCGGTGGAAGAGACCCAGTACTTC
NA	TRBD2	TRBV5-1	TRBJ2-5	CASSLGLAGGLLETQYF	TGCGCCAGCAGCTTGGGACTAGCGGGGGGCCTCTTAGAGACCCAGTACTTC
NA	NA	TRBV19	TRBJ2-7	CASSIGIQGIHEQYF	TGTGCCAGTAGTATTGGGATTCAGGGGATCCACGAGCAGTACTTC
NA	NA	TRBV19	TRBJ1-4	CASRLRDSTNEKLFF	TGTGCCAGCAGACTCCGGGACTCAACTAATGAAAAACTGTTTTTT
NA	NA	TRBV9	TRBJ1-6	CASSVVDENSPLHF	TGTGCCAGCAGCGTAGTCGATGAGAATTCACCCCTCCACTTT
NA	NA	TRBV11-2	TRBJ2-3	CASSKPGGFTQYF	TGTGCCAGCAGCAAGCCCGGGGGTTTTACGCAGTATTTT
NA	TRBD1	TRBV5-1	TRBJ2-7	CASSLALGQGSAEQYF	TGCGCCAGCAGCTTGGCCCTGGGACAGGGGAGTGCCGAGCAGTACTTC
NA	NA	TRBV19	TRBJ2-5	CASSIGPGLSQETQYF	TGTGCCAGTAGTATTGGTCCGGGACTGTCGCAAGAGACCCAGTACTTC
NA	TRBD1	TRBV5-6	TRBJ2-7	CASTRTGGPYEQYF	TGTGCCAGCACCCGGACAGGGGGTCCCTACGAGCAGTACTTC
once	TRBD1	TRBV29-1	TRBJ1-2	CSVEIRGRSYGYTF	TGCAGCGTTGAAATTAGGGGGCGCAGCTATGGCTACACCTTC
NA	TRBD1	TRBV19	TRBJ2-7	CASRIRGQGPYEQYF	TGTGCCAGTAGGATCCGGGGACAGGGGCCCTACGAGCAGTACTTC
once	NA	TRBV7-9	TRBJ1-3	CASSLASKGGVYF	TGTGCCAGCAGCTTGGCGTCAAAAGGAGGGGTATATTTT
NA	NA	TRBV28	TRBJ2-7	CASSSAGATRYEQYF	TGTGCCAGCAGTTCGGCAGGGGCGACGAGGTACGAGCAGTACTTC
NA	NA	TRBV10-2	TRBJ2-7	CASRTGGTAPLPYEQYF	TGCGCCAGCAGGACCGGCGGGACGGCTCCTCTCCCCTACGAGCAGTACTTC
NA	NA	TRBV21-1	TRBJ2-7	CASKGGRQISSYEQYF	TGTGCCAGCAAAGGGGGACGGCAAATAAGCTCCTACGAGCAGTACTTC
NA	NA	TRBV7-9	TRBJ1-1	CASSLEPPQSFF	TGTGCCAGCAGCTTAGAGCCTCCTCAATCTTTCTTT
NA	NA	TRBV7-2	TRBJ2-7	CASSLSHLGGGKEQYF	TGTGCCAGCAGCTTATCCCACTTAGGGGGTGGGAAGGAGCAGTACTTC
NA	NA	TRBV19	TRBJ2-1	CASSTTGFPNEQFF	TGTGCCAGTAGTACCACAGGGTTCCCCAATGAGCAGTTCTTC
few	NA	TRBV15	TRBJ1-1	CATSRNFLTGNTEAFF	TGTGCCACCAGCAGAAACTTTTTGACAGGGAACACTGAAGCTTTCTTT
NA	TRBD2	TRBV7-3	TRBJ2-3	CASSLGAGGRTDTQYF	TGTGCCAGCAGCTTAGGGGCGGGGGGCCGCACAGATACGCAGTATTTT
NA	TRBD1	TRBV24-1	TRBJ2-3	CATSDPGQSSTDTQYF	TGTGCCACCAGTGATCCGGGACAGTCTAGCACAGATACGCAGTATTTT
NA	TRBD2	TRBV2	TRBJ2-2	CASSPSGGRLDGELFF	TGTGCCAGCAGCCCTAGCGGGGGGAGGTTGGACGGGGAGCTGTTTTTT
NA	TRBD1	TRBV29-1	TRBJ1-1	CSVEDDRVTEAFF	TGCAGCGTTGAAGATGACAGGGTCACTGAAGCTTTCTTT
few	TRBD2	TRBV6-4	TRBJ2-2	CASSASGGATGELFF	TGTGCCAGCAGTGCTAGCGGGGGGGCGACCGGGGAGCTGTTTTTT
once	TRBD1	TRBV29-1	TRBJ2-1	CSVAAGGWVEQFF	TGCAGCGTTGCTGCAGGGGGCTGGGTTGAGCAGTTCTTC
NA	NA	TRBV6-6	TRBJ1-2	CASSPRDGYTF	TGTGCCAGCAGTCCCAGGGATGGCTACACCTTC
few	NA	TRBV7-2	TRBJ2-1	CASSLIGGLRNEQFF	TGTGCCAGCAGCTTAATCGGGGGTCTGCGCAATGAGCAGTTCTTC
NA	TRBD2	TRBV28	TRBJ2-7	CASSGTSGSYEQYF	TGTGCCAGCTCCGGGACTAGCGGCTCCTACGAGCAGTACTTC
NA	TRBD1	TRBV19	TRBJ2-1	CASSSLSGTGYNEQFF	TGTGCCAGTAGTAGCCTATCCGGGACAGGTTACAATGAGCAGTTCTTC
NA	NA	TRBV12-5	TRBJ1-2	CASGAGDPSNYGYTF	TGTGCTAGTGGTGCAGGGGACCCTTCTAACTATGGCTACACCTTC
NA	TRBD1	TRBV7-3	TRBJ1-1	CASSLNPRWGTGGTEAFF	TGTGCCAGCAGCTTAAATCCCAGGTGGGGGACAGGGGGCACTGAAGCTTTCTTT
NA	TRBD1	TRBV5-4	TRBJ1-2	CASSLDAGGGYTF	TGTGCCAGCAGCTTGGACGCAGGGGGAGGCTACACCTTC
NA	TRBD2	TRBV18	TRBJ2-6	CASSPPIAGHQVDGANVLTF	TGTGCCAGCTCACCACCGATAGCGGGACACCAAGTAGATGGGGCCAACGTCCTGACTTTC
NA	TRBD1	TRBV6-5	TRBJ2-5	CASSYGQGGETQYF	TGTGCCAGCAGTTACGGACAGGGGGGAGAGACCCAGTACTTC
NA	TRBD1	TRBV2	TRBJ2-7	CASTPSGTGIYEQYF	TGTGCCAGCACCCCCAGCGGGACAGGGATCTACGAGCAGTACTTC
NA	NA	TRBV3-1/TRBV3-2	TRBJ2-2	CASSLRGTGELFF	TGTGCCAGCAGTCTTAGGGGTACCGGGGAGCTGTTTTTT
NA	NA	TRBV6-7	TRBJ2-2	CASSCPPGGPETGELFF	TGTGCCAGCAGTTGCCCCCCCGGGGGGCCGGAAACCGGGGAGCTGTTTTTT
NA	NA	TRBV3-1/TRBV3-2	TRBJ1-5	CASSPDTGNQPQHF	TGTGCCAGCAGCCCGGACACAGGCAATCAGCCCCAGCATTTT
NA	NA	TRBV3-1/TRBV3-2	TRBJ1-5	CASSQDGGAGQPQHF	TGTGCCAGCAGCCAAGATGGGGGGGCAGGGCAGCCCCAGCATTTT
NA	NA	TRBV5-1	TRBJ1-1	CASSSQGEAFF	TGCGCCAGCAGCTCACAGGGTGAAGCTTTCTTT
NA	NA	TRBV28	TRBJ1-5	CASITDRSESRPQHF	TGTGCCAGCATCACCGACAGGTCAGAATCACGGCCCCAGCATTTT
NA	TRBD1	TRBV7-2	TRBJ1-2	CASSFDSGQGRTGYTF	TGTGCCAGCAGTTTTGACTCGGGACAGGGGAGGACTGGCTACACCTTC
NA	NA	TRBV5-3	TRBJ2-7	CARGSWTLAYEQYF	TGTGCCAGAGGGTCCTGGACACTGGCCTACGAGCAGTACTTC
NA	TRBD2	TRBV9	TRBJ2-1	CASSVAGGSYNEQFF	TGTGCCAGCAGCGTAGCGGGGGGCTCCTACAATGAGCAGTTCTTC
NA	TRBD2	TRBV5-1	TRBJ2-3	CASSRTSGTDTQYF	TGCGCCAGCAGCCGGACTAGCGGGACAGATACGCAGTATTTT
NA	NA	TRBV29-1	TRBJ2-1	CSVEASYNEQFF	TGCAGCGTTGAGGCCAGCTACAATGAGCAGTTCTTC
NA	TRBD2	TRBV5-5	TRBJ2-3	CASSLAGGVTDTQYF	TGTGCCAGCAGCTTGGCGGGAGGGGTCACAGATACGCAGTATTTT
NA	NA	TRBV5-1	TRBJ2-4	CASSLGQGGKNIQYF	TGCGCCAGCAGCTTGGGACAGGGAGGCAAAAACATTCAGTACTTC
NA	NA	TRBV5-1	TRBJ2-7	CASSLTGDFYEQYF	TGCGCCAGCAGCTTGACAGGGGACTTCTACGAGCAGTACTTC
NA	NA	TRBV20-1	TRBJ2-7	CSASGDEQYF	TGCAGTGCTAGCGGGGACGAGCAGTACTTC
NA	TRBD1	TRBV7-2	TRBJ2-7	CASSSDRASYEQYF	TGTGCCAGCAGCTCGGACAGGGCCTCCTACGAGCAGTACTTC
NA	NA	TRBV10-3	TRBJ2-4	CAISQGPNIQYF	TGTGCCATCAGTCAGGGGCCAAACATTCAGTACTTC
once	TRBD1	TRBV19	TRBJ1-2	CASNPTGTPYGYTF	TGTGCCAGTAACCCGACAGGGACCCCCTATGGCTACACCTTC
NA	NA	TRBV9	TRBJ2-2	CASSVVSPPGGTGELFF	TGTGCCAGCAGCGTAGTATCCCCGCCCGGCGGGACCGGGGAGCTGTTTTTT
NA	TRBD1	TRBV10-3	TRBJ2-2	CAIRGQGNTGELFF	TGTGCCATCCGCGGACAGGGGAACACCGGGGAGCTGTTTTTT
NA	NA	TRBV2	TRBJ2-5	CASFGGQETQYF	TGTGCCAGCTTTGGAGGGCAAGAGACCCAGTACTTC
NA	NA	TRBV27	TRBJ1-4	CASSGGLPEKLFF	TGTGCCAGCAGTGGAGGGCTCCCGGAAAAACTGTTTTTT
NA	NA	TRBV28	TRBJ1-2	CASSSSGTPSGYTF	TGTGCCAGCAGTTCGTCCGGTACCCCCTCTGGCTACACCTTC
NA	NA	TRBV11-2	TRBJ1-2	CASSLGSGLYGYTF	TGTGCCAGCAGCTTAGGTTCAGGGCTATATGGCTACACCTTC
NA	TRBD1	TRBV12-3/TRBV12-4	TRBJ1-5	CASRTGARQPQHF	TGTGCCAGCAGAACAGGGGCCCGGCAGCCCCAGCATTTT